This T cell receptor beta chain was retrieved from a study of CD8 T cells in Susac syndrome. The CDR3 is 15 amino acids. Trimming removed 2 bases at V and 1 base at J, with 12 bases between. CDR1 and CDR2 from the germline V gene are MGHRA and YSYEKL. Random hexamers were used to reverse transcribe 0.5 to 1 ug of RNA. From the immunoSEQ multiplex PCR reads, TCRdb called clonotypes with MiXCR, one entry per CDR3 protein. Of 110,000 or so distinct CDR3 sequences in the sample, approximately 96% are singletons; the top ten hold 0.096%. This clonotype was obtained from a human donor in good health. V and J are TRBV4-1 and TRBJ2-7; TRBD1 is a possible D gene (6 bases). Source material: CD4+ T cells from PBMCs. The CDR3 nucleotides are TGCGCCAGCAGCCAACACCTGACAGGATCCTACGAGCAGTACTTC. It encodes CASSQHLTGSYEQYF.